This T cell receptor beta chain was profiled in a study of PD-1 blockade in mismatch repair-deficient tumors. About the research overall: Enrolled about 2013-2016, patients had progressing, pretreated mismatch repair-deficient cancers of about a dozen types. Study-wide points: Rapid post-treatment expansion, then contraction, generally preceding radiologic response, marked tumor-resident clones.

All patients were mismatch repair deficient, assessed by either PCR or immunohistochemistry. TCR sequencing covered a few patients who responded to pembrolizumab. Libraries were prepared by immunoSEQ multiplex PCR; TCRdb keeps only in-frame clonotypes and omits some of them. The table records about 68,000 clones, 60% to 80% of them present only once. Trimming took off 2 bases at V and 4 bases at J, with 14 bases between the two ends. The germline V gene encodes CDR1 MDHEN and CDR2 SYDVKM. There are 15 residues in the CDR3. Regarding this clone: The antigen remains unidentified.

The input for sequencing was peripheral blood, taken 2 weeks after starting pembrolizumab. The V call is TRBV28, the J call TRBJ1-2; D call uncertain. The sequence was collected from an adult with mismatch repair-deficient cancer. CDR3 nucleotide sequence: TGTGCCAGCAGTTTACCTAATTCTCCAGCCTATGGCTACACCTTC. Translated: CASSLPNSPAYGYTF.